The 31 T cell receptor beta chains in this list originate from one sample, sequenced in a study of blood T cell repertoires in COVID-19. Sequencing was performed with immunoSEQ multiplex PCR; in TCRdb, only in-frame clones are kept and a portion is missing. The sample has over 200,000 clones, 75% to 90% seen once. The sample comprised PBMCs or T cells enriched from blood (not recorded which). The receptor set was obtained from a woman aged 30 to 39 who had been exposed to COVID-19.

A few counts support this clone. The chain joins TRBV5-1 to TRBJ2-2; D is possibly TRBD1 (6 bases). CDR1 and CDR2 from the germline V gene are SGHRS and YFSETQ. V lost 4 bases to trimming and J lost 2 bases, with 9 bases between them. The CDR3 loop spans 14 amino acids. The CDR3 region is CASSVGTNTGELFF. The DNA of the CDR3 is TGCGCCAGCAGCGTTGGGACAAACACCGGGGAGCTGTTTTTT.

The gene calls are TRBV6-1 and TRBJ2-3; 8 nucleotides line up with TRBD1. Trimming at V came to 1 base and at J to 2 bases, leaving 11 bases not matched to a gene. The CDR3 covers 18 residues. Germline-derived CDR1 and CDR2 are MNHNS and SASEGT. The CDR3 sequence is CASSEEVTGAFSTDTQYF. In nucleotides, the CDR3 is TGTGCCAGCAGTGAAGAAGTGACAGGGGCCTTTTCCACAGATACGCAGTATTTT.

The genes are TRBV27 and TRBJ2-1; no definite D call. Between the trimmed V and J ends, which lost 2 bases and 5 bases, there was a span of 7 bases. CDR1 and CDR2 from the germline V gene are MNHEY and SMNVEV (reference sequence). This CDR3 is built from 13 residues. CDR3 sequence (DNA): TGTGCCAGCAGTTTAGGTCAGAACAATGAGCAGTTCTTC. It is translated as CASSLGQNNEQFF.

The rearrangement uses TRBV19 and TRBJ1-1, with TRBD1 matching over 8 bases. This CDR3 comprises 15 residues. Per germline, CDR1 LNHDA and CDR2 SQIVND (reference sequence). Trimming cost V 3 bases and J 6 bases; bases outside gene matches: 9. This CDR3 is CASSMQGAISAEAFF. DNA for the CDR3: TGTGCCAGTAGTATGCAGGGGGCGATTTCAGCTGAAGCTTTCTTT.

This chain connects TRBV4-2 to TRBJ1-6; 8 bases map to TRBD1. The CDR3 is made up of 15 amino acids. Germline-derived CDR1 and CDR2 are LGHNA and YNFKEQ. After removal of 3 bases from V and 7 bases from J, the junction contained 5 bases not matched to a gene. CDR3 sequence reads: CASSQQTGVNSPLHF. Here the CDR3 DNA reads TGTGCCAGCAGCCAGCAGACAGGGGTCAATTCACCCCTCCACTTT.

The rearrangement uses TRBV2 and TRBJ2-1; TRBD1 agrees at 8 bases. The length of the CDR3 is 14 residues. V was clipped by 0 bases and J by 14 bases; unmatched bases: 9. Germline loops: CDR1 SNHLY, CDR2 FYNNEI. CDR3 DNA: TGTGCCAGCAGTGAAGCGCTTTACGGACAGGGCGAGTTCTTC. Translating gives CASSEALYGQGEFF.

The chain uses TRBV19 and TRBJ2-5, with 10 bases fitting TRBD1. Losses at the gene ends were 3 bases for V and 5 bases for J; bases not matched to a gene: 6. CDR1 LNHDA and CDR2 SQIVND come from the germline V gene (reference sequence). The CDR3 contains 15 residues. Here the CDR3 reads CASSIRQGARETQYF. The CDR3 coding sequence is TGTGCCAGTAGTATTCGACAGGGGGCGCGGGAGACCCAGTACTTC.

This chain joins TRBV20-1 and TRBJ2-7, with 10 bases aligning to TRBD2. Trimming at V came to 3 bases and at J to 1 base, leaving 9 bases not matched to a gene. This CDR3 region has 16 residues. Germline CDR1 is DFQATT and CDR2 is SNEGSKA (reference sequence). CDR3 sequence: CSASDILAGDSYEQYF. As DNA, the CDR3 is TGCAGTGCTAGTGATATTCTAGCGGGGGATTCCTACGAGCAGTACTTC.

The rearrangement links TRBV5-1 to TRBJ1-1, with 10 bases aligning to TRBD1. The CDR3 length is 17 residues. The germline V gene encodes CDR1 SGHRS and CDR2 YFSETQ. The J segment lost 4 bases and the V segment lost 5 bases, leaving 14 bases of the junction unmatched. The CDR3 sequence is CASRQSPGTGVVTEAFF. For the CDR3, the DNA is TGCGCCAGCAGACAAAGTCCCGGGACAGGGGTGGTCACTGAAGCTTTCTTT.

V gene TRBV7-6 combines with J gene TRBJ2-7; D not resolved. The germline CDR1 and CDR2 sequences are SGHVS and FNYEAQ. V was trimmed by 5 bases and J by 3 bases, leaving 5 bases between them. The CDR3 loop spans 11 amino acids. CDR3 nucleotides: TGTGCCAGCAGCCGCGGCTACGAGCAGTACTTC. It yields the protein CASSRGYEQYF. The full variable domain, with the rest looked up from reference TRBV7-6 and TRBJ2-7, is GAGVSQSPRYKVTKRGQDVALRCDPISGHVSLYWYRQALGQGPEFLTYFNYEAQQDKSGLPNDRFSAERPEGSISTLTIQRTEQRDSAMYRCASSRGYEQYFGPGTRLTVT.

V and J are TRBV29-1 and TRBJ2-7; weak D call: TRBD1 (8 bases). CDR3 size: 13 residues. The germline V gene encodes CDR1 SQVTM and CDR2 ANQGSEA. The ends were cut back, 3 bases at V and 5 bases at J, with 14 bases in the middle. CDR3 in amino acids: CSVEVQGGHEQYF. The CDR3 DNA sequence: TGCAGCGTTGAGGTACAGGGGGGGCACGAGCAGTACTTC.

J is TRBJ1-1 and V is TRBV19; TRBD1 is a possible D gene (5 bases). The V end lost 6 bases, the J end lost 1 base, and 21 bases lay between the germline ends. Germline CDR1 is LNHDA and CDR2 is SQIVND (reference sequence). CDR3 length: 17 residues. The CDR3: CASSRPGPGRGNTEAFF. The CDR3 DNA reads as TGTGCCAGTAGCCGTCCCGGTCCGGGGAGGGGGAACACTGAAGCTTTCTTT.

This chain joins TRBV15 and TRBJ2-1; 12 positions match TRBD2. V lost 3 bases to trimming and J lost 8 bases; unmatched junction nucleotides: 14. The V gene's germline CDR1 is LNHNV and CDR2 YYDKDF (reference sequence). The length of the CDR3 is 18 residues. CDR3 bases: TGTGCCACCAGCAGGGCAACCCAGGGACTAGCGGGCCTCCATGAGCAGTTCTTC. Translation gives CATSRATQGLAGLHEQFF. Drawing the rest from reference TRBV15 and TRBJ2-1, the complete variable domain is DAMVIQNPRYQVTQFGKPVTLSCSQTLNHNVMYWYQQKSSQAPKLLFHYYDKDFNNEADTPDNFQSRRPNTSFCFLDIRSPGLGDTAMYLCATSRATQGLAGLHEQFFGPGTRLTVL.

The V call is TRBV5-4, the J call TRBJ1-2, with TRBD1 identical over 7 bases. From germline, CDR1 is SGHNT and CDR2 YYREEE (reference sequence). The CDR3 totals 15 residues. J lost 0 bases, V lost 3 bases, and 5 bases had no gene match. In DNA, the CDR3 is TGTGCCAGCAGCTCGGGACAGCAGGCTAACTATGGCTACACCTTC. It encodes CASSSGQQANYGYTF.

This clone was recorded many times. This sequence joins TRBV29-1 and TRBJ2-1; TRBD2 is a possible D gene (5 bases). Looked up from germline, CDR1 is SQVTM and CDR2 is ANQGSEA. The V end was cut by 2 bases, the J end by 0 bases, with 8 bases between. The CDR3 length is 14 residues. Here the CDR3 DNA reads TGCAGCGTTGAAACTAGGTCCTCCTACAATGAGCAGTTCTTC. This sequence encodes CSVETRSSYNEQFF.

The chain joins TRBV15 to TRBJ1-5; D gene ambiguous. This CDR3 has 17 amino acids. Trimming removed 1 base at V and 0 bases at J, with 13 bases between. CDR1 is LNHNV, CDR2 YYDKDF, per germline (reference sequence). The CDR3 region has the DNA TGTGCCACCAGCAGAGGCCCGGTGGTTAATAGCAATCAGCCCCAGCATTTT. This encodes CATSRGPVVNSNQPQHF.

V usage is TRBV27 and J usage is TRBJ1-2, with 9 bases matching TRBD1. The germline V gene has CDR1 MNHEY and CDR2 SMNVEV (reference sequence). Trimming took 2 bases from V and 8 from J; bases not matched to a gene: 9. This CDR3 region has 15 residues. CDR3 coding DNA: TGTGCCAGCAGTTTACAGAGGGGACAGGGAGAAGGCTACACCTTC. Its translation: CASSLQRGQGEGYTF.

This clone was detected only once. The V gene is TRBV5-4, the J gene TRBJ2-5, with TRBD2 identical over 12 bases. The V gene's germline CDR1 is SGHNT and CDR2 YYREEE (reference sequence). CDR3 length equals 16 residues. V was pared by 5 bases and J by 1 base, with 6 bases of the junction left unmatched. This chain's CDR3 is CASSSGTSGSQETQYF. Written as DNA, the CDR3 is TGTGCCAGCAGTTCGGGGACTAGCGGGTCCCAAGAGACCCAGTACTTC.

This clone is a singleton in its sample. This sequence joins TRBV5-4 and TRBJ2-3; 11 positions agree with TRBD2. The CDR3 consists of 18 residues. Germline CDR1 is SGHNT and CDR2 is YYREEE (reference sequence). The junction had 10 bases not matched to a gene; V was cut back by 3 bases and J by 1 base. CDR3 nucleotides: TGTGCCAGCAGCTCCGCCAAGACTAGCGGGATACGCACAGATACGCAGTATTTT. It is translated as CASSSAKTSGIRTDTQYF.

The chain employs TRBV4-2 and TRBJ2-2; 9 nucleotides match TRBD2. V trimming: 1 base; J trimming: 3 bases; junction bases outside the gene matches: 9. CDR3 length: 18 residues. Germline V gene lookup returns CDR1 LGHNA and CDR2 YNFKEQ. CDR3 sequence (DNA): TGTGCCAGCAGCCAAGGGATAGCGGGAGTACTGGACACCGGGGAGCTGTTTTTT. This codes for CASSQGIAGVLDTGELFF.

For the CDR3, the DNA is TGCGCCAGCAGCCAAGATCCCGTTTCCTACGAGCAGTACTTC. It is translated as CASSQDPVSYEQYF. The rearrangement joins TRBV4-1 to TRBJ2-7; D uncertain. Germline CDR1 is MGHRA and CDR2 is YSYEKL. The CDR3 is 14 amino acids. V lost 0 bases to trimming and J lost 1 base, with 7 bases between them.

V gene TRBV10-3 combines with J gene TRBJ2-7, with 8 bases that match TRBD1. Trimming cost V 6 bases and J 5 bases; bases outside gene matches: 6. Germline CDR1 and CDR2: ENHRY and SYGVKD. This CDR3 is built from 13 residues. In DNA form, the CDR3 reads TGTGCCATCAGAACGACAGGGGTCGACGAGCAGTACTTC. Protein product: CAIRTTGVDEQYF.

This chain uses TRBV19 with TRBJ1-5; 9 bases are shared with TRBD1. V gave up 6 bases and J gave up 0 bases; unmatched junction bases: 12. CDR1 is LNHDA and CDR2 is SQIVND in the germline V gene (reference sequence). The CDR3 length is 18 residues. CDR3 region: CASRPPGQGLYSNQPQHF. The CDR3 DNA sequence: TGTGCCAGTAGACCCCCGGGACAGGGTCTTTATAGCAATCAGCCCCAGCATTTT.

The gene calls are TRBV6-7 and TRBJ1-1; D not certain. TRBV6-7 is given ORF status, its function remaining uncertain. The CDR3 runs 12 residues. Trimming left V 2 bases short and J 6 bases short, with 7 bases between. CDR3 coding DNA: TGTGCCAGCAGTTACGTACATTCTGAAGCTTTCTTT. As protein: CASSYVHSEAFF.

Only one count was recorded for this clone. The gene calls are TRBV7-6 and TRBJ2-1; 10 bases agree with TRBD2. This CDR3 is 15 amino acids long. The V gene end was trimmed by 3 bases and the J gene end by 2 bases; junction bases not matched to a gene: 1. Germline CDR1 is SGHVS and CDR2 is FNYEAQ. The CDR3 sequence is CASSFLAGAYNEQFF. CDR3 nucleotides: TGTGCCAGCAGCTTCCTAGCGGGAGCCTACAATGAGCAGTTCTTC.

The chain links TRBV5-1 to TRBJ1-5; 9 bases are a match to TRBD1. The CDR3 is made up of 14 amino acids. CDR1 and CDR2 from the germline V gene are SGHRS and YFSETQ. The ends lost 4 bases at V and 7 bases at J; junction bases unmatched: 6. The CDR3 spells CASSPGQGVQPQHF. Here the CDR3 DNA reads TGCGCCAGCAGCCCGGGACAGGGCGTCCAGCCCCAGCATTTT.

The chain employs TRBV5-1 and TRBJ2-2; 10 positions agree with TRBD2. Germline CDR1 SGHRS, CDR2 YFSETQ. The CDR3 extends over 14 amino acids. V was pared by 2 bases and J by 5 bases, with 0 bases of the junction left unmatched. CDR3 in DNA: TGCGCCAGCAGCTTAGCGGGAGGGACCGGGGAGCTGTTTTTT. Amino acids: CASSLAGGTGELFF.

The rearrangement joins TRBV10-3 to TRBJ2-7; D possibly corresponds to TRBD2 (6 bases). Between the trimmed V and J ends, which lost 10 bases and 5 bases, there was a span of 21 bases. This CDR3 is built from 14 residues. CDR1 is ENHRY and CDR2 is SYGVKD in the germline V gene. The CDR3 DNA reads TGTGCCACCAACGGCGGGGCAGGGCCCAACGAGCAGTACTTC. Its protein product is CATNGGAGPNEQYF.

The V call is TRBV3-1 (or the pseudogene TRBV3-2), the J call TRBJ2-1, with 13 bases fitting TRBD2. The CDR3 has 16 residues. The J segment lost 4 bases and the V segment lost 4 bases, leaving 4 bases of the junction unmatched. Germline V gene sequence: CDR1 LGHDT, CDR2 YNNKEL (reference sequence). The CDR3 DNA is TGTGCCAGCAGCCTCGGGACTAGCGGGAATTACAATGAGCAGTTCTTC. It codes for CASSLGTSGNYNEQFF.

The chain employs TRBV4-2 and TRBJ2-7; D remains unclear. This CDR3 comprises 14 residues. The germline V gene has CDR1 LGHNA and CDR2 YNFKEQ. The V gene lost 0 bases and the J gene lost 4 bases, with 10 bases spanning the gap. Here the CDR3 DNA reads TGTGCCAGCAGCCAAGATCGAGGAGAGTACGAGCAGTACTTC. Encoded protein: CASSQDRGEYEQYF.

The rearrangement uses TRBV3-1 (or the pseudogene TRBV3-2) and TRBJ1-2; weak D call: TRBD1 (6 bases). V lost 1 base, J lost 1 base, and 22 bases lay in between. Germline values: CDR1 LGHDT, CDR2 YNNKEL (reference sequence). The CDR3 runs to 19 residues. In DNA, the CDR3 is TGTGCCAGCAGCCAAGGGGATTTTACAGGGCTTACCCTTAACTATGGCTACACCTTC. Its translation: CASSQGDFTGLTLNYGYTF.